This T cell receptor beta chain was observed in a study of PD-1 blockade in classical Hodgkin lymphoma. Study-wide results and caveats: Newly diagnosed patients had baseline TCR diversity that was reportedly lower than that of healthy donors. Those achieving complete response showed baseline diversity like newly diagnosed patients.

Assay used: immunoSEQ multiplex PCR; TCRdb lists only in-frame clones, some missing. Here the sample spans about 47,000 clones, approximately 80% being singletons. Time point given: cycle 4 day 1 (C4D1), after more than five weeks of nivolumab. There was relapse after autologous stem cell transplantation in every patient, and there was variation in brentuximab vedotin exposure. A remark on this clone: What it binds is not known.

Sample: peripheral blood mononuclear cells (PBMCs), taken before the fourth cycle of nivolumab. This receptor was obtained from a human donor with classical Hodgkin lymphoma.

CDR3 protein: CASSITSYNEQFF. CDR3 nucleotides: TGTGCCAGCAGTATTACCAGCTACAATGAGCAGTTCTTC. The V and J genes are TRBV2 and TRBJ2-1; no reliable D call. V was shortened by 5 bases and J by 3 bases, with 8 bases between the two germline ends. The germline V gene has CDR1 SNHLY and CDR2 FYNNEI. CDR3 length equals 13 residues.